This entry describes one TCR beta chain. This table comes from immunoSEQ multiplex PCR, and its TCRdb copy is limited to in-frame clones, with some not included. The sample has around 80,000 clones; about 92% are singletons. The data belong to a study of T cell changes during pregnancy in multiple sclerosis. This CDR3 is built from 17 residues. In germline, CDR1 is SGHTA, CDR2 FQGNSA. With 5 bases clipped from V and 1 base from J, the junction kept 10 bases outside the gene matches. This sample comprised peripheral blood, obtained before pregnancy. V is TRBV7-2 and J is TRBJ2-7, with 11 bases fitting TRBD2. The TCR sequence derives from a female donor with multiple sclerosis, enrolled in a pregnancy study. CDR3 sequence (DNA): TGTGCCAGCAGCCCCGACTTTCTAGCGGGAGGTTCCTACGAGCAGTACTTC. Translation gives CASSPDFLAGGSYEQYF.